This entry lists 8 T cell receptor beta chains sequenced from one sample in a study of control samples from healthy donors and cancer patients. Generated by immunoSEQ multiplex PCR, the TCRdb table keeps only in-frame clones and is missing some. The table has 98,000 or so clones, approximately 81% seen once. The sequenced material came from blood. Receptor source: a woman between 25 and 40 years old in good health.

This rearrangement joins TRBV7-3 to TRBJ2-1; TRBD2 agrees at 8 bases. The J segment lost 10 bases and the V segment lost 0 bases, leaving 5 bases of the junction unmatched. This CDR3 region has 14 residues. The germline gives CDR1 SGHTA, CDR2 FQGTGA. The CDR3 coding sequence is TGTGCCAGCAGCTTAACGAGCGGGGGCCGCGAGCAGTTCTTC. As protein: CASSLTSGGREQFF.

This clone was seen ten or more times. J is TRBJ1-3 and V is TRBV6-2 or TRBV6-3; D is ambiguous. V was trimmed by 2 bases and J by 4 bases, leaving 12 bases between them. The CDR3 loop spans 15 amino acids. Germline V gene lookup returns CDR1 MNHEY and CDR2 SVGEGT. The CDR3 DNA sequence: TGTGCCAGCAGTTACGGAAGTTTGCGCGGAAACACCATATATTTT. It encodes CASSYGSLRGNTIYF.

The chain is built from TRBV3-1 (or the pseudogene TRBV3-2) and TRBJ1-5, with TRBD1 as a possible D gene (6 bases). V was pared by 1 base and J by 5 bases, with 18 bases between. Germline-derived CDR1 and CDR2 are LGHDT and YNNKEL (reference sequence). The CDR3 runs 17 residues. CDR3 nucleotide sequence: TGTGCCAGCAGCCAAGCCCGCGTGCGGGGGCAAGATCAGCCCCAGCATTTT. Its translation is CASSQARVRGQDQPQHF.

This chain joins TRBV19 and TRBJ1-1; weak D call: TRBD1 (6 bases). In germline, CDR1 is LNHDA, CDR2 SQIVND (reference sequence). This CDR3 contains 17 residues. Trimming removed 4 bases at V and 2 bases at J, with 20 bases between. The CDR3 DNA reads TGTGCCAGTAGTACTTACTTCGGGCAGGGGCGTAACACTGAAGCTTTCTTT. Its translation is CASSTYFGQGRNTEAFF. Variable domain in full (rest from reference TRBV19 and TRBJ1-1): DGGITQSPKYLFRKEGQNVTLSCEQNLNHDAMYWYRQDPGQGLRLIYYSQIVNDFQKGDIAEGYSVSREKKESFPLTVTSAQKNPTAFYLCASSTYFGQGRNTEAFFGQGTRLTVV.

The CDR3 reads CASSLTGTSNYGYTF. The CDR3 region has the DNA TGTGCCAGCAGTTTGACGGGAACCTCTAACTATGGCTACACCTTC. The V and J genes are TRBV27 and TRBJ1-2; no reliable D call. This CDR3 comprises 15 residues. The germline gives CDR1 MNHEY, CDR2 SMNVEV (reference sequence). V lost 3 bases and J lost 0, with 11 bases in between.

CDR3 nucleotide sequence: TGCGCCAGCAGCTTAGCAGGCTCCCTTAACACTGAAGCTTTCTTT. It translates to CASSLAGSLNTEAFF. The chain combines TRBV5-1 with TRBJ1-1; no firm D call. The germline V gene has CDR1 SGHRS and CDR2 YFSETQ. This CDR3 has 15 residues. The V gene lost 2 bases and the J gene lost 2 bases, with 13 bases spanning the gap.

J is TRBJ1-1 and V is TRBV29-1; 7 nucleotides agree with TRBD1. This CDR3 is 14 amino acids long. V was pared by 8 bases and J by 0 bases, with 9 bases of the junction left unmatched. The V gene's germline CDR1 is SQVTM and CDR2 ANQGSEA. CDR3: CSSLRGQLNTEAFF. DNA for the CDR3: TGCAGCTCCCTAAGGGGGCAGCTGAACACTGAAGCTTTCTTT.

The chain carries TRBV10-3 and TRBJ2-1, with 7 positions matching TRBD2. Germline CDR1 is ENHRY and CDR2 is SYGVKD. Germline trimming cut 4 bases from V and 0 bases from J; bases unmatched to any gene: 3. CDR3 size: 15 residues. The chain's CDR3 is CAISVGGGSYNEQFF. In nucleotides, the CDR3 is TGTGCCATCAGTGTGGGCGGGGGCTCCTACAATGAGCAGTTCTTC.